The 24 T cell receptor beta chains presented below share a single source sample, sequenced in a study of blood T cell repertoires in COVID-19. Only in-frame clones appear in the TCRdb table, and some are missing; sequencing was by immunoSEQ multiplex PCR. The table includes 25,000 to 35,000 clones, around 93% detected once. The specimen was peripheral blood. All receptors derive from a human donor in a cohort sampled during active COVID-19.

The gene calls are TRBV27 and TRBJ1-2, with D possibly matching TRBD1 (5 bases). With 6 bases removed from V and 1 base from J, the gap between germline ends came to 9 bases. The V gene's germline CDR1 is MNHEY and CDR2 SMNVEV (reference sequence). There are 13 residues in the CDR3. CDR3 in DNA: TGTGCCAGCAGACCAGACAGTAACTATGGCTACACCTTC. It encodes CASRPDSNYGYTF.

This clone is a singleton in its sample. The V and J genes are TRBV13 and TRBJ1-1; the match to TRBD1 covers 9 bases. The CDR3 extends over 15 amino acids. Germline CDR1 reads PRHDT; CDR2 reads FYEKMQ (reference sequence). Losses at the gene ends were 0 bases for V and 6 bases for J; bases not matched to a gene: 5. The CDR3 protein is CASSLGDRGGPEAFF. CDR3 in DNA: TGTGCCAGCAGCTTAGGGGACAGGGGAGGCCCTGAAGCTTTCTTT.

CDR3 sequence: CASTTGGDNEQFF. The CDR3, as DNA: TGTGCCAGCACGACAGGGGGGGACAATGAGCAGTTCTTC. The chain links TRBV9 to TRBJ2-1; 9 bases align to TRBD1. CDR1 and CDR2 (germline): SGDLS, YYNGEE. This CDR3 is built from 13 residues. V dropped 6 bases and J dropped 5; count of bases not matched to a gene: 3.

The chain joins TRBV3-1 (or the pseudogene TRBV3-2) to TRBJ2-6; tentatively, D is TRBD1 (5 bases). The CDR3 totals 16 residues. Trimming removed 4 bases from V and 4 bases from J, with 14 bases in between. Looked up from germline, CDR1 is LGHDT and CDR2 is YNNKEL (reference sequence). The CDR3 region is CASSPYRGAGANVLTF. The CDR3 DNA is TGTGCCAGCAGCCCGTATAGGGGCGCCGGGGCCAACGTCCTGACTTTC.

This clone was counted only a few times. The chain joins TRBV4-2 to TRBJ1-5; 7 nucleotides line up with TRBD1. This CDR3 spans 16 amino acids. In germline, CDR1 is LGHNA, CDR2 YNFKEQ. V gave up 1 base and J gave up 0 bases; unmatched junction bases: 3. Here the CDR3 DNA reads TGTGCCAGCAGCCAAGCGGACAGGCGTAGCAATCAGCCCCAGCATTTT. Translated, it gives CASSQADRRSNQPQHF.

The chain is built from TRBV7-9 and TRBJ2-7; D may be TRBD1 (6 bases). V shed 5 bases and J shed 3 bases, with 14 bases lying between them. This CDR3 is built from 14 residues. Germline V gene data show CDR1 as SEHNR and CDR2 as FQNEAQ (reference sequence). The CDR3 sequence is CASSPDRWDYEQYV. In DNA, the CDR3 is TGTGCCAGCAGCCCGGACAGATGGGACTACGAGCAGTACGTC.

This chain connects TRBV12-5 to TRBJ1-6, with TRBD1 identical over 7 bases. CDR1 and CDR2 (germline): LGHNT, FRNRAP. This CDR3 spans 15 amino acids. V was pared by 3 bases and J by 4 bases, with 3 bases of the junction left unmatched. The CDR3 spells CASGLRQGYNSPLHF. DNA of the CDR3: TGTGCTAGTGGTTTAAGACAGGGTTATAATTCACCCCTCCACTTT.

The CDR3: CASRPGTGSVYGYTF. The CDR3 nucleotides read TGTGCCAGCAGACCCGGGACAGGGAGTGTCTATGGCTACACCTTC. V gene TRBV27 combines with J gene TRBJ1-2, with 9 bases that match TRBD1. The CDR3 spans 15 residues. Germline values: CDR1 MNHEY, CDR2 SMNVEV (reference sequence). V lost 6 bases, J lost 4 bases, and 9 bases stayed unmatched.

This rearrangement joins TRBV18 to TRBJ1-5; D remains unclear. V was clipped by 3 bases and J by 11 bases, with 17 bases between them. There are 14 residues in the CDR3. Germline assignment: CDR1 KGHSH and CDR2 LQKENI. CDR3 residues: CASSPDTSPFAQHF. The CDR3 DNA is TGTGCCAGCTCACCGGATACTAGTCCCTTCGCCCAGCATTTT. The full variable domain, completed using reference TRBV18 and TRBJ1-5, is NAGVMQNPRHLVRRRGQEARLRCSPMKGHSHVYWYRQLPEEGLKFMVYLQKENIIDESGMPKERFSAEFPKEGPSILRIQQVVRGDSAAYFCASSPDTSPFAQHFGDGTRLSIL.

The chain joins TRBV4-2 to TRBJ2-6; no firm D call. CDR3 length: 17 residues. Trimming left V 2 bases short and J 2 bases short, with 13 bases between. Germline assignment: CDR1 LGHNA and CDR2 YNFKEQ. CDR3 DNA sequence: TGTGCCAGCAGCCAATTCACCCGCCAGGCTGGGGCCAACGTCCTGACTTTC. It translates to CASSQFTRQAGANVLTF.

This chain connects TRBV11-2 to TRBJ1-1; a possible D gene is TRBD1 (6 bases). Trimming removed 5 bases from V and 2 bases from J, with 12 bases in between. The CDR3 extends over 14 amino acids. Germline V gene sequence: CDR1 SGHAT, CDR2 FQNNGV. DNA for the CDR3: TGTGCCAGCAGCGGACCGGGACACAACACTGAAGCTTTCTTT. Its protein product is CASSGPGHNTEAFF.

The genes are TRBV18 and TRBJ1-6; D is ambiguous. The germline CDR1 and CDR2 sequences are KGHSH and LQKENI. Trimming pared 5 bases from V and 2 bases from J, leaving 7 bases between. This CDR3 has 14 residues. The CDR3 DNA reads as TGTGCCAGCTCAGTGGCGGCCTATAATTCACCCCTCCACTTT. Encoded protein: CASSVAAYNSPLHF.

This sequence joins TRBV28 and TRBJ1-4, with 11 bases that match TRBD1. The CDR3 extends over 16 amino acids. The V gene's germline CDR1 is MDHEN and CDR2 SYDVKM. V lost 0 bases and J lost 4; bases outside the gene matches: 1. The CDR3 DNA sequence: TGTGCCAGCAGTTTATGGGGGACAGGGGGTAATGAAAAACTGTTTTTT. Encoded protein: CASSLWGTGGNEKLFF.

This rearrangement joins TRBV6-6 to TRBJ2-5, with 7 positions matching TRBD2. CDR1 is MNHNY, CDR2 SVGAGI, per germline (reference sequence). The CDR3 is made up of 16 amino acids. V lost 6 bases to trimming and J lost 5 bases; unmatched junction nucleotides: 15. DNA of the CDR3: TGTGCCAGCAGCTACACCCGTGGACTAGTTCGGGAGACCCAGTACTTC. It codes for CASSYTRGLVRETQYF.

The rearrangement uses TRBV28 and TRBJ2-2, with 10 bases fitting TRBD1. After removal of 8 bases from V and 6 bases from J, the junction contained 9 bases not matched to a gene. The CDR3 covers 15 residues. The germline gives CDR1 MDHEN, CDR2 SYDVKM. The CDR3 DNA reads as TGTGCCAGCTTGGGACAGGGGTCATCCGCCGGGGAGCTGTTTTTT. Protein sequence: CASLGQGSSAGELFF.

The genes are TRBV7-2 and TRBJ1-1; 7 bases map to TRBD1. The CDR3 contains 16 residues. The V and J ends lost 5 bases and 0 bases, in that order; junction bases with no gene match: 9. Germline V gene lookup returns CDR1 SGHTA and CDR2 FQGNSA. CDR3 bases: TGTGCCAGCAGCGTGCCTAAGGGGGCCTTGAACACTGAAGCTTTCTTT. It codes for CASSVPKGALNTEAFF.

The chain is built from TRBV19 and TRBJ1-1; D call uncertain. CDR3 size: 14 residues. Germline V gene sequence: CDR1 LNHDA, CDR2 SQIVND (reference sequence). V was pared by 3 bases and J by 1 base, with 9 bases between. The CDR3 loop is CASSIQVANTEAFF. CDR3 nucleotides: TGTGCCAGTAGTATTCAGGTCGCGAACACTGAAGCTTTCTTT.

The chain is built from TRBV7-2 and TRBJ2-1, with 7 bases fitting TRBD2. Germline CDR1 and CDR2: SGHTA and FQGNSA. With 3 bases clipped from V and 5 bases from J, the junction kept 10 bases outside the gene matches. The CDR3 has 16 residues. The CDR3 region has the DNA TGTGCCAGCAGCTTCGTTGGCTTAGCGGGCGACAATGAGCAGTTCTTC. Translating it yields CASSFVGLAGDNEQFF.

The gene calls are TRBV7-9 and TRBJ2-7; TRBD2 matches 7 bases. Unmatched junction bases numbered 8, after V lost 1 base and J lost 5 bases. CDR1 is SEHNR and CDR2 is FQNEAQ in the germline V gene (reference sequence). This CDR3 spans 15 amino acids. CDR3 loop: CASSLGGTINDEQYV. DNA of the CDR3: TGTGCCAGCAGCTTAGGGGGGACTATCAACGACGAGCAGTACGTC.

The gene calls are TRBV6-6 and TRBJ2-3, with D maybe TRBD2 (6 bases). V lost 6 bases to trimming and J lost 11 bases, with 15 bases between them. CDR1 is MNHNY, CDR2 SVGAGI, per germline (reference sequence). The CDR3 has 12 amino acids. The CDR3 bases are TGTGCCAGCAGATCTCCGGGGACTCAGCAGTATTTT. This translates into CASRSPGTQQYF.

V usage is TRBV19 and J usage is TRBJ2-1, with TRBD2 matching over 7 bases. Trimming removed 7 bases from V and 5 bases from J; junction bases left unmatched: 11. In germline, CDR1 is LNHDA, CDR2 SQIVND (reference sequence). CDR3 length: 15 residues. As DNA, the CDR3 is TGTGCCAGTAATCCTAGCGGCTTGCCTCACAATGAGCAGTTCTTC. Protein product: CASNPSGLPHNEQFF.

The V and J genes are TRBV5-4 and TRBJ1-1, with D possibly TRBD1 on 6 matching bases. Trimming took 3 bases from V and 8 from J, leaving 11 bases between them. This CDR3 comprises 12 residues. CDR1 and CDR2 from the germline V gene are SGHNT and YYREEE (reference sequence). The CDR3 DNA is TGTGCCAGCAGCTCGACCGACAGGGAAGCTTTCTTT. Protein sequence: CASSSTDREAFF.

The chain links TRBV5-4 to TRBJ2-7; D is unclear. The CDR3 length is 14 residues. Trimming removed 0 bases at V and 9 bases at J, with 16 bases between. Per the germline V gene, CDR1 is SGHNT and CDR2 is YYREEE (reference sequence). CDR3 nucleotide sequence: TGTGCCAGCAGCTTGGAGGTTCAGGCCACCGTGCAGTACGTC. This encodes CASSLEVQATVQYV.

The chain recombines TRBV5-1 with TRBJ1-3, with D unresolved. Deletions cut 1 base from V and 0 bases from J, with 8 bases between. CDR3 length: 15 residues. Germline-derived CDR1 and CDR2 are SGHRS and YFSETQ. The DNA for the CDR3 is TGCGCCAGCAGCTTGATGGGAGACTCTGGAAACACCATATATTTT. Its protein is CASSLMGDSGNTIYF.